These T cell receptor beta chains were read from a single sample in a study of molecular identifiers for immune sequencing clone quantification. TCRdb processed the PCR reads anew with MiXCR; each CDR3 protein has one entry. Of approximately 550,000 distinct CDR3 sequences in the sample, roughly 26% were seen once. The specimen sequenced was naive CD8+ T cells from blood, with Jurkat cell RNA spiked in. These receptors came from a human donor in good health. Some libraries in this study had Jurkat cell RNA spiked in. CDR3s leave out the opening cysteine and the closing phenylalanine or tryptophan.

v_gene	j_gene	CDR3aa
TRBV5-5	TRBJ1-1	ASSPGAPGTEAF
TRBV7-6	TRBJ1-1	ASSSRTGTEAF
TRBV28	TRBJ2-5	ASSFTGLGMETQY
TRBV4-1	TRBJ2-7	ASSQGRAATFYEQY
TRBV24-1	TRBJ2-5	ATSDSTGGETQY
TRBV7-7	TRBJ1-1	ASSAAPRTEAF
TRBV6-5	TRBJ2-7	ASSYKGFVHEQY
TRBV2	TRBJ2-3	ASSEGLAGSTDTQY
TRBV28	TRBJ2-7	ASSPRVGEGEQY
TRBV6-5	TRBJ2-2	ASSSRTSGLELF
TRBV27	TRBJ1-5	ASSPVGGEPQH
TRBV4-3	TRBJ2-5	ASSQDIGVQETQY
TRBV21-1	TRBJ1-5	ASSKEPGRFGQPQH
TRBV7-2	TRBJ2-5	ASSGGLLIGETQY
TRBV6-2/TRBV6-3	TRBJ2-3	ASSPKRGGLTDTQY
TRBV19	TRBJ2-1	ASSSSEDRGLLPYNERF
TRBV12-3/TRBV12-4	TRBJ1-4	ASSPFRQSTNEKLF
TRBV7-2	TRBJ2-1	ASSPWTGSNEQF
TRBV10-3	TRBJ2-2	AISDGTESGELF
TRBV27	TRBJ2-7	ASSITLGYEQY
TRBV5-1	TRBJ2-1	ASSLVGPHEQF
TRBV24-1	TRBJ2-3	ATSATTASTDTRY
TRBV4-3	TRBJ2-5	ASSQDRGYQETQY
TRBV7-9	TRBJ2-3	ASSFSGGAADTQY
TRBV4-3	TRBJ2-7	ASSQDLLGTAKSEQY
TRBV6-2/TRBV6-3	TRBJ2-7	ASSYSSEAPAHEQY
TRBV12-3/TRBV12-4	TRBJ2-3	ASSGQPDTQY
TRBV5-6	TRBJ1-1	ASRPTVGSEAF
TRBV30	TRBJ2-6	ARSEKSGANVLT
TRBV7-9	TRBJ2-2	ASSTGTGGYAGEVF
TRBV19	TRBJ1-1	ASMVRGHNTEAF
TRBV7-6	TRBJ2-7	ASSLGRDGVLEQY
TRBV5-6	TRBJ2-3	ASSLVLEDTQY
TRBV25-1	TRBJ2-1	ASSEQRGSTPYNEQS
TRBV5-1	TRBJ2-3	ASSLLGQGSTQY
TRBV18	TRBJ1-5	ASSRDTGPMYPQH
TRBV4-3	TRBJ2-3	ASSWDSSADTQY
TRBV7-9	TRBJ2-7	ASSLGLTSYEQY
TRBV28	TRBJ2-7	ASSFYGGGQSYEQY
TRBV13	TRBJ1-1	ASSLGAEHRTEAF
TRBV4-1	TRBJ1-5	ASSQERIRPQH
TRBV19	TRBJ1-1	ASSAQGAKTEAF
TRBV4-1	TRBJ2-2	ASSQSGLELF
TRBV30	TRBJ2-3	AWSVNREADTQY
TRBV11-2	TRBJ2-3	ASSLFDSRADTQS
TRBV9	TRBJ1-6	ASSPWEDSYNSPLH
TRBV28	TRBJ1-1	ASRGWGEGTTEAF
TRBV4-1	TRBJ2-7	ASSQNRDEQY
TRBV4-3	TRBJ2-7	ASSQEPDLSYEQY
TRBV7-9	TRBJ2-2	ASSTPGSGELF
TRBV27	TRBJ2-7	ASSQASTGPYEQY
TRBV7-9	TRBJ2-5	ASRSYQETQY
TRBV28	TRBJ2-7	ASSLAISGRESEQY
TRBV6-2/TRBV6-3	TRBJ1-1	ASNIGAVTEAF
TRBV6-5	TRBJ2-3	ASSYVAGETDTQY